This passage covers 26 T cell receptor beta chains from one sample sequenced in a study of blood T cell repertoires in COVID-19. Sequencing used immunoSEQ multiplex PCR; TCRdb keeps in-frame clones, though not all of them. The repertoire holds approximately 230,000 clones, with more than 75% as singletons. Sequenced: PBMCs or T cells enriched from blood (not recorded which). The receptors derive from a middle-aged man who had recovered from COVID-19.

There are a few counts of this clone. The rearrangement uses TRBV19 and TRBJ2-5, with 9 nucleotides matching TRBD2. The CDR3 length is 16 residues. Trimming removed 8 bases from V and 4 bases from J; junction bases left unmatched: 14. Germline V gene lookup returns CDR1 LNHDA and CDR2 SQIVND (reference sequence). CDR3 residues: CASSGRASGALETQYF. In DNA, the CDR3 is TGTGCCAGTTCCGGGCGGGCTAGCGGGGCCCTAGAGACCCAGTACTTC. Full variable domain (missing parts from reference TRBV19 and TRBJ2-5): DGGITQSPKYLFRKEGQNVTLSCEQNLNHDAMYWYRQDPGQGLRLIYYSQIVNDFQKGDIAEGYSVSREKKESFPLTVTSAQKNPTAFYLCASSGRASGALETQYFGPGTRLLVL.

This clone came up once. The J gene is TRBJ2-1, the V gene TRBV7-2, with a possible D match to TRBD2 (6 bases). V was clipped by 4 bases and J by 0 bases, with 10 bases between them. The CDR3 loop spans 15 amino acids. CDR1 and CDR2 (germline): SGHTA, FQGNSA. The CDR3 nucleotides are TGTGCCAGCAGCTCACGAGCGGGCTCCTACAATGAGCAGTTCTTC. This encodes CASSSRAGSYNEQFF.

This clone was observed a single time. For the CDR3, the DNA is TGTGCCATCAGAGAGGGACAGCTGAACACTGAAGCTTTCTTT. Residues: CAIREGQLNTEAFF. The rearrangement joins TRBV10-3 to TRBJ1-1; TRBD1 aligns across 7 bases. The ends lost 6 bases at V and 0 bases at J; junction bases unmatched: 4. Germline V gives CDR1 ENHRY, CDR2 SYGVKD. The CDR3 is 14 amino acids.

This chain connects TRBV27 to TRBJ2-4, with 7 nucleotides matching TRBD2. Looked up from germline, CDR1 is MNHEY and CDR2 is SMNVEV (reference sequence). The V gene end was trimmed by 3 bases and the J gene end by 5 bases; junction bases not matched to a gene: 13. The CDR3 sequence is 17 residues long. The chain's CDR3 is CASSFNPRGGNQNIQYF. CDR3 nucleotide sequence: TGTGCCAGCAGTTTTAACCCGAGGGGAGGGAACCAAAACATTCAGTACTTC.

This sequence joins TRBV10-1 and TRBJ2-2, with D possibly matching TRBD2 (6 bases). Germline loops: CDR1 WNHNN, CDR2 SYGVQD (reference sequence). The CDR3 contains 16 residues. V was clipped by 0 bases and J by 5 bases, with 13 bases between them. In DNA, the CDR3 is TGCGCCAGCAGTGAGTCATCGAGGGAGGAAACCGGGGAGCTGTTTTTT. As protein: CASSESSREETGELFF.

The rearrangement uses TRBV4-3 and TRBJ1-3, with D perhaps matching TRBD1 (5 bases). Trimming removed 4 bases at V and 0 bases at J, with 16 bases between. From germline, CDR1 is LGHNA and CDR2 YSLEER. CDR3 length: 17 amino acids. In DNA form, the CDR3 reads TGCGCCAGCAGCCGGACCATACAGGACTACTCTGGAAACACCATATATTTT. Its translation: CASSRTIQDYSGNTIYF.

The V gene is TRBV7-2, the J gene TRBJ2-7; 9 nucleotides match TRBD2. This CDR3 contains 15 residues. V lost 1 base, J lost 2 bases, and 3 bases stayed unmatched. The germline V gene has CDR1 SGHTA and CDR2 FQGNSA. CDR3 protein: CASSLEGGRAYEQYF. The CDR3 coding sequence is TGTGCCAGCAGCTTAGAGGGCGGGAGGGCCTACGAGCAGTACTTC.

The J gene is TRBJ2-3, the V gene TRBV19; 9 positions agree with TRBD2. With 6 bases clipped from V and 4 bases from J, the junction kept 11 bases outside the gene matches. CDR1 is LNHDA, CDR2 SQIVND, per germline (reference sequence). The CDR3 has 16 amino acids. In nucleotides, the CDR3 is TGTGCCAGTAGGCCCAATGTAGCGGGAGTTGCAGATACGCAGTATTTT. This sequence encodes CASRPNVAGVADTQYF.

The gene calls are TRBV6-5 and TRBJ2-3, with 10 bases that match TRBD2. V trimming: 11 bases; J trimming: 5 bases; junction bases outside the gene matches: 10. CDR1 and CDR2 from the germline V gene are MNHEY and SVGAGI. This CDR3 region has 14 residues. The CDR3 region has the DNA TGTGCCGCCACGAAAGCGGGGGGGTTAGATACGCAGTATTTT. It specifies CAATKAGGLDTQYF.

The chain joins TRBV5-4 to TRBJ2-5; D remains ambiguous. Germline loops: CDR1 SGHNT, CDR2 YYREEE (reference sequence). Trimming left V 0 bases short and J 5 bases short, with 11 bases between. The CDR3 consists of 14 residues. CDR3 in amino acids: CASSLAGFGETQYF. The CDR3 coding sequence is TGTGCCAGCAGCTTGGCCGGGTTCGGGGAGACCCAGTACTTC.

This clone showed up just a few times. The rearrangement joins TRBV28 to TRBJ1-1; D not resolved. V was pared by 7 bases and J by 1 base, with 4 bases between. CDR1 and CDR2 (germline): MDHEN, SYDVKM. The CDR3 consists of 11 residues. CDR3 in DNA: TGTGCCAGCAACTCGAACACTGAAGCTTTCTTT. Translated, it gives CASNSNTEAFF.

The rearrangement links TRBV7-8 to TRBJ2-5; D might be TRBD2 (5 bases). The V and J ends lost 5 bases and 1 base respectively, with 14 bases between them. Germline CDR1 and CDR2: SGHVS and FQNEAQ. The CDR3 is 15 amino acids. CDR3 sequence reads: CASSRTGIIQETQYF. For the CDR3, the DNA is TGTGCCAGCAGCCGGACCGGGATAATCCAAGAGACCCAGTACTTC.

This clone was found once. V and J are TRBV4-1 and TRBJ1-5; D might be TRBD1 (5 bases). Germline-derived CDR1 and CDR2 are MGHRA and YSYEKL. CDR3 length equals 13 residues. Trimming removed 5 bases at V and 7 bases at J, with 12 bases between. This chain's CDR3 is CASSSRDGQPQHF. CDR3 in DNA: TGCGCCAGCAGCTCCAGGGATGGACAGCCCCAGCATTTT.

This chain's CDR3 is CASRTQGAQPQHF. CDR3 DNA sequence: TGTGCCAGCAGAACACAGGGGGCCCAGCCCCAGCATTTT. The J gene is TRBJ1-5, the V gene TRBV28, with TRBD1 matching over 9 bases. V lost 6 bases to trimming and J lost 7 bases; unmatched junction nucleotides: 4. The CDR3 contains 13 residues. CDR1 is MDHEN, CDR2 SYDVKM, per germline.

V and J are TRBV6-6 and TRBJ2-1; TRBD1 aligns across 9 bases. The CDR3 totals 15 residues. CDR1 MNHNY and CDR2 SVGAGI come from the germline V gene (reference sequence). V was clipped by 11 bases and J by 4 bases; unmatched bases: 12. The CDR3 coding sequence is TGTGCCTCCACAATGGGGGGACAGGGATACAATGAGCAGTTCTTC. Translated: CASTMGGQGYNEQFF.

The rearrangement joins TRBV19 to TRBJ2-4, with D possibly matching TRBD1 (5 bases). The CDR3 runs 16 residues. Germline V gene sequence: CDR1 LNHDA, CDR2 SQIVND (reference sequence). Deletions cut 3 bases from V and 2 bases from J, with 14 bases between. Written as DNA, the CDR3 is TGTGCCAGTAGTATCACCGGTCAGGACACCAAAAACATTCAGTACTTC. This gives the protein CASSITGQDTKNIQYF.

The CDR3 here is CASRRGGPGELFF. The DNA for the CDR3 is TGTGCCAGCAGGCGTGGAGGGCCCGGGGAGCTGTTTTTT. The rearrangement links TRBV7-3 to TRBJ2-2; tentatively, D is TRBD2 (6 bases). The V and J ends lost 6 bases and 6 bases respectively, with 11 bases between them. CDR1 SGHTA and CDR2 FQGTGA come from the germline V gene. This CDR3 has 13 amino acids.

This chain joins TRBV12-5 and TRBJ1-2, with D possibly TRBD1 on 6 matching bases. The CDR3 length is 13 residues. Germline CDR1 LGHNT, CDR2 FRNRAP. Trimming took 2 bases from V and 8 from J, leaving 12 bases between them. As DNA, the CDR3 is TGTGCTAGTGGTTTGACACAGGGCTCCGGCTACACCTTC. It specifies CASGLTQGSGYTF.

This chain connects TRBV6-5 to TRBJ2-1; 10 positions match TRBD1. This CDR3 comprises 13 residues. Losses at the gene ends were 7 bases for V and 8 bases for J; bases not matched to a gene: 5. The germline V gene encodes CDR1 MNHEY and CDR2 SVGAGI. CDR3 DNA sequence: TGTGCCAGCACCTCGACAGGGGGCGATGAGCAGTTCTTC. It is translated as CASTSTGGDEQFF.

This clone was seen only a few times. The V gene is TRBV7-9, the J gene TRBJ1-5; D ambiguous. Germline V gives CDR1 SEHNR, CDR2 FQNEAQ (reference sequence). Trimming shortened V by 0 bases and J by 4 bases, and 4 bases separated the two germline ends. This CDR3 comprises 13 residues. CDR3 sequence (DNA): TGTGCCAGCAGCTTAGCCCTAAATCAGCCCCAGCATTTT. It codes for CASSLALNQPQHF.

This clone was detected only a few times. The chain employs TRBV13 and TRBJ1-2; D is possibly TRBD1 (5 bases). Trimming took off 0 bases at V and 7 bases at J, with 12 bases between the two ends. CDR3 size: 14 residues. Germline V lookup: CDR1 PRHDT, CDR2 FYEKMQ (reference sequence). The CDR3 nucleotides read TGTGCCAGCAGCTTAGGTTCGGGGGTTGGTGGCTACACCTTC. Translating gives CASSLGSGVGGYTF. Filled out from reference TRBV13 and TRBJ1-2, the complete variable domain reads AAGVIQSPRHLIKEKRETATLKCYPIPRHDTVYWYQQGPGQDPQFLISFYEKMQSDKGSIPDRFSAQQFSDYHSELNMSSLELGDSALYFCASSLGSGVGGYTFGSGTRLTVV.

The chain couples TRBV7-9 to TRBJ2-7; 10 bases line up with TRBD2. The CDR3 loop spans 15 amino acids. Per the germline V gene, CDR1 is SEHNR and CDR2 is FQNEAQ (reference sequence). Trimming removed 1 base from V and 4 bases from J; junction bases left unmatched: 4. CDR3 coding DNA: TGTGCCAGCAGCTTAGTGCTAGCGGGAGTTTACGAGCAGTACTTC. Translation: CASSLVLAGVYEQYF.

This rearrangement joins TRBV27 to TRBJ2-1; 11 bases fit TRBD2. V was pared by 8 bases and J by 9 bases, with 12 bases of the junction left unmatched. The CDR3 runs to 15 residues. CDR1 is MNHEY, CDR2 SMNVEV, per germline (reference sequence). The CDR3 loop is CASGLLAGVVIEQFF. Here the CDR3 DNA reads TGTGCCAGCGGATTACTAGCGGGGGTGGTTATTGAGCAGTTCTTC.

The rearrangement links TRBV5-1 to TRBJ2-3, with no clear D. Germline-derived CDR1 and CDR2 are SGHRS and YFSETQ. This CDR3 is 13 amino acids long. V was trimmed by 4 bases and J by 0 bases, leaving 6 bases between them. The DNA of the CDR3 is TGCGCCAGCAGCCTCACTAGCACAGATACGCAGTATTTT. This translates into CASSLTSTDTQYF.

This rearrangement joins TRBV30 to TRBJ2-1, with 9 nucleotides matching TRBD2. Trimming took 0 bases from V and 10 from J; bases not matched to a gene: 10. The CDR3 is 15 residues long. Looked up from germline, CDR1 is GTSNPN and CDR2 is SVGIG (reference sequence). The CDR3 bases are TGTGCCTGGAGTGTAGAGGCGGCTAGCGGGGCCGAGCAGTTCTTC. It is translated as CAWSVEAASGAEQFF.

The V gene is TRBV27, the J gene TRBJ2-7; 7 bases map to TRBD1. Germline trimming cut 6 bases from V and 5 bases from J; bases unmatched to any gene: 4. The germline CDR1 and CDR2 sequences are MNHEY and SMNVEV (reference sequence). There are 12 residues in the CDR3. CDR3 nucleotide sequence: TGTGCCAGCAGGTCCACAGGGGACGAGCAGTACTTC. Protein sequence: CASRSTGDEQYF.